This TCR beta chain was sequenced in a study of T cell responses to AZD1222 COVID-19 vaccine. Study-level results: Dominant at 160-218 and 743-854, vaccine-associated CD4 TCRs also spanned spike. Most donors were white British, females outnumbered males, and clonal diversity was possibly underestimated. Close to half of spike-specific TCRs reportedly recognize unmutated variant regions. It was only a handful of AZD1222 recipients who were seropositive at baseline.

On this clone itself: What it binds is unknown.

Only in-frame clones appear in the TCRdb table, and some are missing; sequencing was by immunoSEQ multiplex PCR. The top ten hold around 1.7% of the sample, which has 210,000 or so clones, about 94% seen once. V gave up 3 bases and J gave up 4 bases, with 9 bases separating them. This CDR3 has 13 amino acids. Germline V gives CDR1 SNHLY, CDR2 FYNNEI. The TCR originated in an adult who received the MenACWY meningococcal vaccine as a control. The chain is built from TRBV2 and TRBJ1-2, with D maybe TRBD1 (5 bases). The specimen was peripheral blood, collected 28 days after the second dose of the MenACWY control vaccine. The CDR3 region has the DNA TGTGCCAGCAGTGAGGGGCCGGTCTATGGCTACACCTTC. It translates to CASSEGPVYGYTF.